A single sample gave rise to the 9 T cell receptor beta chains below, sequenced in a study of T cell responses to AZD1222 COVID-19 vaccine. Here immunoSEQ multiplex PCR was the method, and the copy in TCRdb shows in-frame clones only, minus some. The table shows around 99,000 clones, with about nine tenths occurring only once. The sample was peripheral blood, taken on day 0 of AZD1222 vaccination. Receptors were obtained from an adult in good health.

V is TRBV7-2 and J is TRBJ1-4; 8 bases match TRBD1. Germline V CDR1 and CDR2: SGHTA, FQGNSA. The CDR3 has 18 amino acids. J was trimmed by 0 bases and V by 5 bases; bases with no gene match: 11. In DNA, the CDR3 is TGTGCCAGCAGCCCGAACCAGGGACAGGCCTCAACTAATGAAAAACTGTTTTTT. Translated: CASSPNQGQASTNEKLFF.

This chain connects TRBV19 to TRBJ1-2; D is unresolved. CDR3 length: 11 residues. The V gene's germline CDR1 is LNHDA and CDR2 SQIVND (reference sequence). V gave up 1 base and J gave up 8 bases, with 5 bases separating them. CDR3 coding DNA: TGTGCCAGTAGTATAGGGGGAGGCTACACCTTC. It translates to CASSIGGGYTF.

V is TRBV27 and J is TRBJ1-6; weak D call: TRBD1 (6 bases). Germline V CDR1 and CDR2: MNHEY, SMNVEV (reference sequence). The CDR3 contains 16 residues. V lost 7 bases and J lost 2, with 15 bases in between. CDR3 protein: CASNSQGGPYNSPLHF. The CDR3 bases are TGTGCCAGCAACTCACAGGGCGGTCCCTATAATTCACCCCTCCACTTT.

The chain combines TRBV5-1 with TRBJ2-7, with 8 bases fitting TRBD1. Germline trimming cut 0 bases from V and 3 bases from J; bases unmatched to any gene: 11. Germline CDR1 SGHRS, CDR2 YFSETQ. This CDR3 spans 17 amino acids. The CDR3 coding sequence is TGCGCCAGCAGCTTGGGTCGAACGGACAGGGAACGCTACGAGCAGTACTTC. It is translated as CASSLGRTDRERYEQYF. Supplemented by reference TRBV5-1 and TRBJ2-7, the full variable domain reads KAGVTQTPRYLIKTRGQQVTLSCSPISGHRSVSWYQQTPGQGLQFLFEYFSETQRNKGNFPGRFSGRQFSNSRSEMNVSTLELGDSALYLCASSLGRTDRERYEQYFGPGTRLTVT.

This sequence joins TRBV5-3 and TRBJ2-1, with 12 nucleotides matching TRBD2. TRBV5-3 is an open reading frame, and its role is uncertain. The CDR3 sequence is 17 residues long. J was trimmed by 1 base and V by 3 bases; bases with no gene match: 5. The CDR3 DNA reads TGTGCCAGAAGCTGCCCTGGACTAGCGGGGTCCTACAATGAGCAGTTCTTC. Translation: CARSCPGLAGSYNEQFF.

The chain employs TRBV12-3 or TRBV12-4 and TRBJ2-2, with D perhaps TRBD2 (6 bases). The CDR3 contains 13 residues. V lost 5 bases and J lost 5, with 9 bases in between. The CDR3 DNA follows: TGTGCCAGCAGTAGACTAGTTACCGGGGAGCTGTTTTTT. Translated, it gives CASSRLVTGELFF.

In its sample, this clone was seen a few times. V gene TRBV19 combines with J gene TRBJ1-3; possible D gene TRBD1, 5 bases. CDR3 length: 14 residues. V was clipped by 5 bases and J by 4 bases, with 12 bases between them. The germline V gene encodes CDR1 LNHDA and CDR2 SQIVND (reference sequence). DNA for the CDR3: TGTGCCAGTAGTCCCGACAGAGCCGGAAACACCATATATTTT. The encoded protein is CASSPDRAGNTIYF. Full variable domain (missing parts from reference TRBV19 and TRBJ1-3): DGGITQSPKYLFRKEGQNVTLSCEQNLNHDAMYWYRQDPGQGLRLIYYSQIVNDFQKGDIAEGYSVSREKKESFPLTVTSAQKNPTAFYLCASSPDRAGNTIYFGEGSWLTVV.

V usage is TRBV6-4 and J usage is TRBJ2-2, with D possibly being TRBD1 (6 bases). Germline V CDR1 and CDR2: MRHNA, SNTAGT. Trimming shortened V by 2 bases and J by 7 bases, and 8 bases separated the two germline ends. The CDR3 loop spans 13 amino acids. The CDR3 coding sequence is TGTGCCAGCAGTGACGGGGGCGGCGGGGAGCTGTTTTTT. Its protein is CASSDGGGGELFF.

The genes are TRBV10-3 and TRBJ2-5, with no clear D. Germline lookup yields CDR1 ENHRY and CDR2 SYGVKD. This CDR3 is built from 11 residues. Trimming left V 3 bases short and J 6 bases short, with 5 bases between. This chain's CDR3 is CAISDGQTQYF. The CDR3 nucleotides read TGTGCCATCAGTGATGGCCAGACCCAGTACTTC.